This TCR beta chain comes out of a study of CXCR3-negative and CXCR3-positive naive CD8 T cells. Germline assignment: CDR1 DFQATT and CDR2 SNEGSKA (reference sequence). This CDR3 contains 15 residues. Study-wide results and caveats: Higher TRB CDR3 hydrophobicity marked CXCR3-positive naive cells relative to CXCR3-negative naive cells.

UMI-labeled 5' RACE yielded the TRB cDNA libraries. TCRdb reprocessed the 5' RACE reads, keeping one entry per CDR3 protein, no DNA. In total, the table holds 5,000 to 6,000 distinct CDR3 sequences. Comment on this clonotype: Its antigen is not identified.

Every CD8+ subset sample held some 300,000 flow-sorted cells, done in triplicate. This chain uses TRBV20-1 with TRBJ1-1. Sequencing was done on a sample of naive CXCR3- CD8+ T cells from blood. Subset given: CD45RO-CCR7+CD27+CD95- naive CD8+ T cells lacking CXCR3 (TNR3-). This clonotype was sampled from a human donor in good health. Some clones in this sample may be carry-over from other donors' samples. CDR3 region: CSARWSRDYNTEAFF.